Below, 5 T cell receptor beta chains from the same sample are listed, as sequenced in a study of cytomegalovirus exposure and HLA in healthy donors. The PCR was carried out with 60 Vbeta primers and 13 Jbeta primers. Only in-frame clones appear in the TCRdb table, and some are missing; sequencing was by immunoSEQ multiplex PCR. This sample's clone table lists some 180,000 clones. The sample taken for sequencing was PBMCs. The receptors derive from a young man in good health and CMV-seronegative.

The chain links TRBV6-5 to TRBJ2-3; D uncertain. V lost 8 bases and J 1 base, leaving 7 bases between the germline ends. CDR3 size: 12 residues. The germline gives CDR1 MNHEY, CDR2 SVGAGI. The CDR3 here is CASGGGTDTQYF. The CDR3, as DNA: TGTGCCAGCGGCGGAGGCACAGATACGCAGTATTTT.

V gene TRBV5-1 combines with J gene TRBJ1-6; the match to TRBD1 covers 8 bases. The germline V gene encodes CDR1 SGHRS and CDR2 YFSETQ. V gave up 0 bases and J gave up 13 bases; unmatched junction bases: 12. The CDR3 has 16 residues. The CDR3 DNA reads as TGCGCCAGCAGCTTGGAGTGGGCAGGGGGCTTGGTTCCCCTCCACTTT. Translated, it gives CASSLEWAGGLVPLHF.

The genes are TRBV19 and TRBJ1-3; 8 nucleotides agree with TRBD1. The J segment lost 0 bases and the V segment lost 7 bases, leaving 5 bases of the junction unmatched. Germline V gene sequence: CDR1 LNHDA, CDR2 SQIVND (reference sequence). The CDR3 length is 15 residues. The CDR3 DNA sequence: TGTGCCAGTAAGACAGGGGTCTCCTCTGGAAACACCATATATTTT. Residues: CASKTGVSSGNTIYF.

The chain uses TRBV28 and TRBJ2-5, with a weak D call TRBD2 (6 bases). Trimming removed 7 bases from V and 5 bases from J, with 20 bases in between. Germline lookup yields CDR1 MDHEN and CDR2 SYDVKM. The CDR3 is made up of 15 amino acids. The CDR3: CASKSPLGGTETQYF. The DNA of the CDR3 is TGTGCCAGCAAATCCCCCCTCGGGGGTACGGAGACCCAGTACTTC.

The chain combines TRBV27 with TRBJ2-7; TRBD1 matches 8 bases. The CDR3 runs to 16 residues. After removal of 0 bases from V and 1 base from J, the junction contained 5 bases not matched to a gene. CDR1 and CDR2 (germline): MNHEY, SMNVEV (reference sequence). CDR3 loop: CASSLSRTGTSYEQYF. The DNA for the CDR3 is TGTGCCAGCAGTTTATCGAGGACAGGGACATCCTACGAGCAGTACTTC.